This record looks at one T cell receptor (beta chain) sequence and its context. CDR1 is LNHDA, CDR2 SQIVND, per germline (reference sequence). The CDR3 covers 15 residues. V lost 4 bases to trimming and J lost 3 bases, with 16 bases between them. Sequencing used immunoSEQ multiplex PCR; TCRdb keeps in-frame clones, though not all of them. This sample has about 55,000 clones, with 75% to 95% found just once. The sample belongs to a study of blood T cell repertoires in COVID-19. The chain employs TRBV19 and TRBJ2-7, with a tentative D call TRBD2 (5 bases). The sequence derives from a man older than 75 with acute or convalescent COVID-19. The specimen sequenced was peripheral blood. The CDR3 spells CASSRRTGEGYEQYF. The CDR3, as DNA: TGTGCCAGTAGTAGACGGACCGGGGAAGGCTACGAGCAGTACTTC.